This record looks at one T cell receptor beta chain sequence and its context. Its antigen is unknown. Clones were sequenced by immunoSEQ multiplex PCR, and TCRdb holds only the in-frame ones, with some missing. The data contain around 37,000 clones, roughly 83% of them singletons. The V end lost 8 bases, the J end lost 0 bases, and 11 bases lay between the germline ends. This CDR3 contains 14 residues. CDR1 and CDR2 (germline): SNHLY, FYNNEI. The tumor samples were collected prior to definitive surgery or chemotherapy. The data stem from a study of high-grade serous ovarian cancer treatment subgroups. Study-level information: On average, just over 14,000 reads and about 8,100 unique TCR beta rearrangements were obtained per sample.

Whole-study findings and limits: TCR relatedness rose with neoantigen level and trended with mutation load.

The rearrangement joins TRBV2 to TRBJ1-3; D gene ambiguous. The origin of this receptor is a human donor with high-grade serous ovarian cancer. The sequencing input was tumor tissue. CDR3 sequence (DNA): TGTGCCAGCGCGGTGGCTGCCTCTGGAAACACCATATATTTT. Residues: CASAVAASGNTIYF.